These 22 T cell receptor beta chains were all obtained from the same sample, sequenced in a study of OX40 agonist ivuxolimab in advanced cancers. Some clones are missing from TCRdb's copy, which holds only in-frame ones; the method was immunoSEQ multiplex PCR. This sample has 60,000 to 75,000 clones; 88% occur once, and the top ten carry approximately 0.86%. The sample was CD4+ or CD8+ T cells sorted from blood, taken in a trial of the OX40 agonist ivuxolimab. The receptor set was obtained from an adult with an advanced solid tumor such as melanoma, head and neck, liver or kidney cancer.

The V call is TRBV4-1, the J call TRBJ2-7, with 9 positions matching TRBD1. The germline V gene encodes CDR1 MGHRA and CDR2 YSYEKL. Losses at the gene ends were 3 bases for V and 5 bases for J; bases not matched to a gene: 11. This CDR3 contains 16 residues. CDR3 nucleotides: TGCGCCAGCAGCCATAACACCCGGGACAGGGAGGACGAGCAGTACTTC. Its protein is CASSHNTRDREDEQYF.

This sequence joins TRBV2 and TRBJ1-2; D not certain. Trimming removed 4 bases from V and 0 bases from J, with 9 bases in between. This CDR3 region has 14 residues. Germline lookup yields CDR1 SNHLY and CDR2 FYNNEI. CDR3 loop: CASSAVGPNYGYTF. DNA of the CDR3: TGTGCCAGCAGTGCGGTAGGACCTAACTATGGCTACACCTTC.

The table lists this clone with a few counts. This chain links TRBV6-1 with TRBJ2-7; 7 positions match TRBD2. The J segment lost 0 bases and the V segment lost 7 bases, leaving 9 bases of the junction unmatched. Germline V gene data show CDR1 as MNHNS and CDR2 as SASEGT. The CDR3 is 15 amino acids. CDR3 sequence: CASNFGGSNSYEQYF. Written as DNA, the CDR3 is TGTGCCAGCAATTTCGGCGGGAGTAACTCCTACGAGCAGTACTTC.

The chain recombines TRBV30 with TRBJ1-4; D might be TRBD1 (5 bases). V lost 0 bases, J lost 7 bases, and 15 bases lay in between. This CDR3 comprises 15 residues. Germline V lookup: CDR1 GTSNPN, CDR2 SVGIG (reference sequence). CDR3 nucleotides: TGTGCCTGGAGTGTACCCGCAGGGTATATTGAAAAACTGTTTTTT. This encodes CAWSVPAGYIEKLFF. Drawing the rest from reference TRBV30 and TRBJ1-4, the complete variable domain is SQTIHQWPATLVQPVGSPLSLECTVEGTSNPNLYWYRQAAGRGLQLLFYSVGIGQISSEVPQNLSASRPQDRQFILSSKKLLLSDSGFYLCAWSVPAGYIEKLFFGSGTQLSVL.

The J gene is TRBJ2-5, the V gene TRBV2, with D possibly being TRBD1 or TRBD2 (5 bases each). This CDR3 region has 19 residues. Deletions cut 1 base from V and 4 bases from J, with 25 bases between. Germline CDR1 SNHLY, CDR2 FYNNEI. CDR3 in amino acids: CASSEEPLGVGERRETQYF. For the CDR3, the DNA is TGTGCCAGCAGTGAAGAGCCCCTTGGAGTGGGGGAAAGAAGAGAGACCCAGTACTTC.

This sequence joins TRBV28 and TRBJ2-7, with no clear D. With 1 base removed from V and 4 bases from J, the gap between germline ends came to 5 bases. The CDR3 runs to 12 residues. Germline CDR1 MDHEN, CDR2 SYDVKM. This CDR3 is CASSLLKYEQYF. The CDR3 bases are TGTGCCAGCAGTTTATTGAAATACGAGCAGTACTTC.

This chain joins TRBV10-3 and TRBJ1-5; D not certain. In germline, CDR1 is ENHRY, CDR2 SYGVKD. With 4 bases removed from V and 0 bases from J, the gap between germline ends came to 13 bases. This CDR3 is 16 amino acids long. CDR3 DNA sequence: TGTGCCATCAGTGCGGGCAGTCTATCTAGCAATCAGCCCCAGCATTTT. Translation: CAISAGSLSSNQPQHF.

This chain uses TRBV29-1 with TRBJ2-3; TRBD2 agrees at 7 bases. Germline loops: CDR1 SQVTM, CDR2 ANQGSEA. This CDR3 comprises 18 residues. V lost 2 bases to trimming and J lost 4 bases; unmatched junction nucleotides: 18. CDR3 nucleotide sequence: TGCAGCGTTGAATACCAGCGGGGACTGAGGGCGGCCCCAGATACGCAGTATTTT. Protein product: CSVEYQRGLRAAPDTQYF.

The rearrangement links TRBV10-3 to TRBJ2-7; D call uncertain. Germline CDR1 reads ENHRY; CDR2 reads SYGVKD. V shed 8 bases and J shed 5 bases, with 19 bases lying between them. This CDR3 has 14 amino acids. CDR3 sequence: CAIPGSDQVDEQYF. CDR3 DNA sequence: TGTGCCATCCCCGGGTCGGACCAGGTCGACGAGCAGTACTTC.

V gene TRBV2 combines with J gene TRBJ2-1; a weak D match, TRBD1 (5 bases). Germline assignment: CDR1 SNHLY and CDR2 FYNNEI. V was shortened by 6 bases and J by 4 bases, with 10 bases between the two germline ends. The CDR3 runs to 13 residues. CDR3 sequence reads: CASSPGQYNEQFF. CDR3 in DNA: TGTGCCAGCAGCCCAGGGCAGTACAATGAGCAGTTCTTC.

The chain is built from TRBV7-2 and TRBJ1-2, with 8 bases lining up with TRBD1. This CDR3 contains 17 residues. The germline CDR1 and CDR2 sequences are SGHTA and FQGNSA. The J segment lost 0 bases and the V segment lost 6 bases, leaving 12 bases of the junction unmatched. CDR3 residues: CASSQTGTGTSNYGYTF. For the CDR3, the DNA is TGTGCCAGCAGTCAAACCGGGACAGGCACCTCTAACTATGGCTACACCTTC.

This clone has a single count. The sample contains more than one DNA sequence encoding this CDR3. The CDR3 spells CASSPSSYEQYF. DNA for the CDR3: TGTGCCAGCTCACCATCCAGCTACGAGCAGTACTTC. This rearrangement joins TRBV18 to TRBJ2-7; no definite D call. The CDR3 sequence is 12 residues long. CDR1 KGHSH and CDR2 LQKENI come from the germline V gene. Between the trimmed V and J ends, which lost 2 bases and 3 bases, there was a span of 5 bases.

V gene TRBV7-2 combines with J gene TRBJ2-5; D is undetermined. V dropped 1 base and J dropped 4 bases, with 7 bases sitting between them. The V gene's germline CDR1 is SGHTA and CDR2 FQGNSA. CDR3 size: 13 residues. The CDR3 spells CASSLGVRETQYF. DNA of the CDR3: TGTGCCAGCAGCTTAGGGGTCCGAGAGACCCAGTACTTC.

DNA of the CDR3: TGTGCCAGCAGCTTAGATCCGGGGTTACACACCATATATTTT. Translating gives CASSLDPGLHTIYF. This chain links TRBV7-2 with TRBJ1-3; D unresolved. V gave up 1 base and J gave up 8 bases, with 12 bases separating them. The CDR3 is 14 amino acids. Germline assignment: CDR1 SGHTA and CDR2 FQGNSA.

The chain links TRBV6-5 to TRBJ2-7; either TRBD1 or TRBD2 may supply D (5 bases each). Germline lookup yields CDR1 MNHEY and CDR2 SVGAGI. The CDR3 consists of 15 residues. The V and J ends lost 4 bases and 0 bases respectively, with 13 bases between them. CDR3 sequence reads: CASSFNRDGSYEQYF. For the CDR3, the DNA is TGTGCCAGCAGTTTCAATAGGGACGGCTCCTACGAGCAGTACTTC.

This rearrangement joins TRBV10-3 to TRBJ2-1; possible D gene TRBD2, 5 bases. In germline, CDR1 is ENHRY, CDR2 SYGVKD. V gave up 6 bases and J gave up 0 bases, with 12 bases separating them. This CDR3 has 15 amino acids. In DNA, the CDR3 is TGTGCCATCAGGATGACTATCCCCTCCTACAATGAGCAGTTCTTC. Its translation is CAIRMTIPSYNEQFF.

V usage is TRBV13 and J usage is TRBJ1-1; D perhaps matches TRBD1 (5 bases). Germline V gene data show CDR1 as PRHDT and CDR2 as FYEKMQ (reference sequence). The CDR3 totals 14 residues. Trimming stripped 5 bases from V and 9 bases from J, with 19 bases between. CDR3 bases: TGTGCCAGCAGCGAGAGGGGCCAAACGAAAAAAGCTTTCTTT. Translation gives CASSERGQTKKAFF.

The CDR3 spells CASSVNTAPMETQYF. CDR3 nucleotides: TGTGCCAGCAGCGTAAATACGGCCCCGATGGAGACCCAGTACTTC. This chain connects TRBV9 to TRBJ2-5; no definite D call. CDR3 length equals 15 residues. Germline V gene data show CDR1 as SGDLS and CDR2 as YYNGEE. V was cut by 1 base and J by 5 bases, with 15 bases left in between.

The chain couples TRBV4-3 to TRBJ2-7; 9 nucleotides line up with TRBD1. V lost 1 base to trimming and J lost 3 bases; unmatched junction nucleotides: 4. The germline gives CDR1 LGHNA, CDR2 YSLEER. This CDR3 region has 15 residues. CDR3 loop: CASSQAGTGIYEQYF. In DNA form, the CDR3 reads TGCGCCAGCAGCCAAGCCGGGACAGGGATCTACGAGCAGTACTTC.

The CDR3, as DNA: TGTGCCAGCAGTGAGTTCTGGGGTTACGAGCAGTACTTC. Residues: CASSEFWGYEQYF. This chain links TRBV25-1 with TRBJ2-7, with unresolved D. The CDR3 sequence is 13 residues long. V was pared by 3 bases and J by 4 bases, with 10 bases between. Germline CDR1 and CDR2: MGHDK and SYGVNS.

The chain joins TRBV19 to TRBJ2-1, with D maybe TRBD1 (6 bases). This CDR3 region has 16 residues. Trimming cost V 4 bases and J 3 bases, with 16 bases left between them. The germline V gene encodes CDR1 LNHDA and CDR2 SQIVND (reference sequence). The CDR3 DNA follows: TGTGCCAGTAGTACCGCGACAGGAGGAGGCTACAATGAGCAGTTCTTC. Translated: CASSTATGGGYNEQFF.

The chain has TRBV4-3 and TRBJ2-3, with 13 nucleotides matching TRBD2. Trimming removed 0 bases from V and 7 bases from J; junction bases left unmatched: 10. Germline CDR1 and CDR2: LGHNA and YSLEER. The CDR3 covers 18 residues. DNA of the CDR3: TGCGCCAGCAGCCAAGATCCTCCTACTAGCGGGGGGGGTAATACGCAGTATTTT. This encodes CASSQDPPTSGGGNTQYF.